These 5 T cell receptor beta chains share one sample of origin, sequenced in a study of blood T cells in healthy people across ages. Next came a second PCR, run for about 6 to 12 cycles, which used a sample-barcoded 5' primer along with a J-beta primer mix. TCRdb independently ran MiXCR on the 5' RACE reads; one entry per CDR3 protein. This sample has around 1.5 million distinct CDR3 sequences; about 40% occur once, and the top ten carry 7.9%. The sequenced sample consisted of blood. All receptors come from a woman aged 18-30 years in good health.

V usage is TRBV6-1 and J usage is TRBJ2-7; TRBD2 matches at 8 bases. The germline gives CDR1 MNHNS, CDR2 SASEGT. This CDR3 has 19 amino acids. V shed 3 bases, J shed 2 bases, and the junction held 18 bases outside the gene matches. As DNA, the CDR3 is TGTGCCAGCAGTGAGTTCCCACTCGGGGGGGCGGGGGAGACCTACGAGCAGTACTTC. This translates into CASSEFPLGGAGETYEQYF.

The genes are TRBV7-8 and TRBJ2-4; 7 bases are a match to TRBD1. The CDR3 runs to 18 residues. Germline values: CDR1 SGHVS, CDR2 FQNEAQ. The ends lost 5 bases at V and 4 bases at J; junction bases unmatched: 17. The CDR3 sequence is CASSPLPRAGTVKNIQYF. For the CDR3, the DNA is TGTGCCAGCAGCCCTTTGCCCCGTGCCGGGACAGTGAAAAACATTCAGTACTTC.

Here the CDR3 reads CATVRTYNTGELFF. Here the CDR3 DNA reads TGTGCCACGGTCCGTACTTATAACACCGGGGAGCTGTTTTTT. The chain recombines TRBV2 with TRBJ2-2; no firm D call. Trimming took off 10 bases at V and 2 bases at J, with 14 bases between the two ends. The CDR3 extends over 14 amino acids. Germline V gives CDR1 SNHLY, CDR2 FYNNEI.

This clonotype was counted at least ten times. The CDR3 region has the DNA TGCGCCAGCCAACTAGCGGGCAATGAGCAGTTCTTC. This translates into CASQLAGNEQFF. This chain links TRBV5-1 with TRBJ2-1, with 9 bases aligning to TRBD2. The germline V gene has CDR1 SGHRS and CDR2 YFSETQ. This CDR3 has 12 residues. After removal of 7 bases from V and 6 bases from J, the junction contained 2 bases not matched to a gene.

There are a few counts of this clonotype. The chain links TRBV10-3 to TRBJ1-5; D not certain. Germline assignment: CDR1 ENHRY and CDR2 SYGVKD. The V end was cut by 10 bases, the J end by 3 bases, with 19 bases between. This CDR3 region has 15 residues. This chain's CDR3 is CATTDRVGPNQPQHF. The CDR3 DNA reads TGTGCCACCACGGACCGCGTAGGGCCCAATCAGCCCCAGCATTTT.